One sample yielded the 31 T cell receptor beta chains listed below, sequenced in a study of control samples from healthy donors and cancer patients. TCRdb keeps only in-frame clones here, not all; method: immunoSEQ multiplex PCR. Here the sample spans some 120,000 clones, 91% being singletons. Sequenced: blood. Source of these receptors: a woman under 30 in good health.

As regards this clone: Other DNA variants within this sample encode the same CDR3. This chain joins TRBV30 and TRBJ1-1; D is undetermined. V shed 2 bases and J shed 0 bases, with 1 base lying between them. The CDR3 covers 11 residues. Germline V gene sequence: CDR1 GTSNPN, CDR2 SVGIG (reference sequence). The chain's CDR3 is CAWSLNTEAFF. CDR3 DNA: TGTGCCTGGAGTTTGAACACTGAAGCTTTCTTT.

This chain uses TRBV30 with TRBJ1-2; 9 bases are shared with TRBD1. With V trimmed by 5 bases and J by 0 bases, 16 bases remained unmatched. CDR1 is GTSNPN and CDR2 is SVGIG in the germline V gene (reference sequence). CDR3 size: 18 residues. The CDR3 sequence: CAWFRTGDDQNTNYGYTF. The CDR3 DNA follows: TGTGCCTGGTTCAGGACAGGGGACGACCAAAATACTAACTATGGCTACACCTTC.

This clone was seen just once. The chain carries TRBV21-1 and TRBJ1-1. TRBV21-1 is reported as a pseudogene. This CDR3 is built from 13 residues. CDR3 sequence: CASSKSGDTEAFF. The CDR3 coding sequence is TGTGCCAGCAGCAAGTCGGGGGATACTGAAGCTTTCTTT.

The V and J genes are TRBV27 and TRBJ2-6; TRBD1 matches 9 bases. Trimming took 5 bases from V and 3 from J; bases not matched to a gene: 14. From germline, CDR1 is MNHEY and CDR2 SMNVEV (reference sequence). The CDR3 spans 19 residues. The CDR3 nucleotides are TGTGCCAGCAGTCCCCAGGTTGGGACAGGGAGGTTTGGGGCCAACGTCCTGACTTTC. Translating gives CASSPQVGTGRFGANVLTF.

This clone occurred many times. V gene TRBV24-1 combines with J gene TRBJ1-1; D is unresolved. The V end was cut by 6 bases, the J end by 1 base, with 8 bases between. CDR1 is KGHDR and CDR2 is SFDVKD in the germline V gene. The CDR3 totals 13 residues. The CDR3, as DNA: TGTGCCACCAGTTCCCTGGGGAACACTGAAGCTTTCTTT. Translating it yields CATSSLGNTEAFF.

The DNA for the CDR3 is TGTGCCAGCAGCTTCGGCGTTTACTCAAATACGCAGTATTTT. Protein sequence: CASSFGVYSNTQYF. This chain links TRBV7-8 with TRBJ2-3; D unclear. The V end was cut by 3 bases, the J end by 7 bases, with 14 bases between. Germline CDR1 SGHVS, CDR2 FQNEAQ. The CDR3 loop spans 14 amino acids.

Only one count was recorded for this clone. CDR3 nucleotides: TGTGCCAGCAGCTTAGACCCGGGAGGATCTCCAGATACGCAGTATTTT. Translated: CASSLDPGGSPDTQYF. The V gene is TRBV11-2, the J gene TRBJ2-3, with 7 bases identical to TRBD2. This CDR3 contains 16 residues. V trimming: 0 bases; J trimming: 4 bases; junction bases outside the gene matches: 7. Per the germline V gene, CDR1 is SGHAT and CDR2 is FQNNGV. Based on the CDR3 plus reference TRBV11-2 and TRBJ2-3, the full variable domain is EAGVAQSPRYKIIEKRQSVAFWCNPISGHATLYWYQQILGQGPKLLIQFQNNGVVDDSQLPKDRFSAERLKGVDSTLKIQPAKLEDSAVYLCASSLDPGGSPDTQYFGPGTRLTVL.

This clone was seen only once. The chain links TRBV6-2 or TRBV6-3 to TRBJ2-1, with 7 nucleotides matching TRBD2. The CDR3 runs to 16 residues. V was pared by 0 bases and J by 2 bases, with 4 bases of the junction left unmatched. Per the germline V gene, CDR1 is MNHEY and CDR2 is SVGEGT. Here the CDR3 DNA reads TGTGCCAGCAGTTACTCGACTAGCAGGCCCTACAATGAGCAGTTCTTC. This codes for CASSYSTSRPYNEQFF.

The chain joins TRBV7-9 to TRBJ1-2; 7 bases map to TRBD1. V was pared by 7 bases and J by 9 bases, with 14 bases of the junction left unmatched. CDR3 length: 14 residues. CDR1 SEHNR and CDR2 FQNEAQ come from the germline V gene (reference sequence). The CDR3 bases are TGTGCCAGCACACCACAGCTCACAGGGGTGAGCTACACCTTC. It specifies CASTPQLTGVSYTF.

This chain uses TRBV9 with TRBJ2-1; the D gene is possibly TRBD2 (6 bases). Trimming took off 4 bases at V and 0 bases at J, with 8 bases between the two ends. CDR1 SGDLS and CDR2 YYNGEE come from the germline V gene. The CDR3 has 14 residues. The CDR3 nucleotides read TGTGCCAGCAGCCCCGGGGGCTCCTACAATGAGCAGTTCTTC. Protein product: CASSPGGSYNEQFF.

The chain combines TRBV30 with TRBJ2-5; D is unclear. In germline, CDR1 is GTSNPN, CDR2 SVGIG (reference sequence). Trimming cost V 5 bases and J 2 bases, with 15 bases left between them. There are 14 residues in the CDR3. DNA for the CDR3: TGTGCCTGGTGCAGGCTAGGCGGTCAAGAGACCCAGTACTTC. Protein sequence: CAWCRLGGQETQYF.

The gene calls are TRBV3-1 (or the pseudogene TRBV3-2) and TRBJ2-7; D ambiguous. CDR1 LGHDT and CDR2 YNNKEL come from the germline V gene (reference sequence). There are 13 residues in the CDR3. V was shortened by 4 bases and J by 9 bases, with 16 bases between the two germline ends. The CDR3 region is CASSPHDGSGQYF. DNA for the CDR3: TGTGCCAGCAGCCCACACGACGGTTCCGGGCAGTACTTC.

The chain is built from TRBV9 and TRBJ1-2; no firm D call. V lost 3 bases and J lost 0, with 6 bases in between. CDR3 size: 13 residues. From germline, CDR1 is SGDLS and CDR2 YYNGEE. The CDR3 spells CASSGTANYGYTF. CDR3 bases: TGTGCCAGCAGCGGAACAGCTAACTATGGCTACACCTTC.

The rearrangement joins TRBV23-1 to TRBJ2-7; 7 positions agree with TRBD1. TRBV23-1 is an ORF, with its function uncertain. CDR3 length equals 17 residues. Trimming cost V 6 bases and J 3 bases; bases outside gene matches: 17. The CDR3 DNA follows: TGCGCCAGCAGGACAGGGTTTAGAAAAAAGGCGTTCTACGAGCAGTACTTC. It encodes CASRTGFRKKAFYEQYF.

J is TRBJ2-3 and V is TRBV9, with a possible D match to TRBD1 (5 bases). The CDR3 is 16 amino acids. Germline V gene data show CDR1 as SGDLS and CDR2 as YYNGEE. Trimming left V 0 bases short and J 5 bases short, with 16 bases between. CDR3 bases: TGTGCCAGCAGCGTAGGGGGCAGCCAAAGGCGAGATACGCAGTATTTT. This translates into CASSVGGSQRRDTQYF.

This chain uses TRBV28 with TRBJ2-1; no clear D gene. The CDR3 has 11 amino acids. The V and J ends lost 5 bases and 2 bases respectively, with 1 base between them. CDR1 and CDR2 (germline): MDHEN, SYDVKM. For the CDR3, the DNA is TGTGCCAGCAGTCCCTACAATGAGCAGTTCTTC. It yields the protein CASSPYNEQFF.

As for this clone: The sample holds other DNA sequences that translate to the same CDR3. The chain uses TRBV4-3 and TRBJ1-1, with D maybe TRBD1 (6 bases). The germline V gene has CDR1 LGHNA and CDR2 YSLEER. The CDR3 is 16 amino acids. Trimming removed 1 base from V and 0 bases from J, with 12 bases in between. The CDR3 region has the DNA TGCGCCAGCAGCCAAGGCTCAGGGGCCCTGAACACTGAAGCTTTCTTT. This gives the protein CASSQGSGALNTEAFF.

The V gene is TRBV7-3, the J gene TRBJ2-5, with D possibly called TRBD1 or TRBD2 (5 bases each). The germline CDR1 and CDR2 sequences are SGHTA and FQGTGA. V lost 2 bases and J 5 bases, leaving 12 bases between the germline ends. The CDR3 is 14 residues long. The CDR3 is CASSLAGWGETQYF. The CDR3 region has the DNA TGTGCCAGCAGCTTAGCTGGGTGGGGGGAGACCCAGTACTTC. Combining the CDR3 with reference TRBV7-3 and TRBJ2-5 gives the whole variable domain GAGVSQTPSNKVTEKGKYVELRCDPISGHTALYWYRQSLGQGPEFLIYFQGTGAADDSGLPNDRFFAVRPEGSVSTLKIQRTERGDSAVYLCASSLAGWGETQYFGPGTRLLVL.

V usage is TRBV29-1 and J usage is TRBJ1-2; 7 bases match TRBD1. CDR1 is SQVTM and CDR2 is ANQGSEA in the germline V gene. V lost 7 bases, J lost 2 bases, and 4 bases stayed unmatched. This CDR3 spans 12 amino acids. The CDR3 sequence: CSARGANYGYTF. CDR3 DNA: TGCAGCGCCAGGGGGGCGAACTATGGCTACACCTTC.

For the CDR3, the DNA is TGTGCCAGCAGTTTACCCTTCGACAGCTCTAATGAAAAACTGTTTTTT. It encodes CASSLPFDSSNEKLFF. This chain links TRBV28 with TRBJ1-4; D is perhaps TRBD1 (5 bases). V lost 2 bases and J 3 bases, leaving 13 bases between the germline ends. In germline, CDR1 is MDHEN, CDR2 SYDVKM. CDR3 length equals 16 residues.

The genes are TRBV6-1 and TRBJ1-2, with 8 bases matching TRBD1. Looked up from germline, CDR1 is MNHNS and CDR2 is SASEGT. Germline trimming cut 3 bases from V and 8 bases from J; bases unmatched to any gene: 5. The CDR3 loop spans 13 amino acids. CDR3 loop: CASSDGQGYGYTF. The CDR3 bases are TGTGCCAGCAGTGACGGACAGGGTTACGGCTACACCTTC.

The chain recombines TRBV25-1 with TRBJ2-1; D may be TRBD1 (5 bases). Between the trimmed V and J ends, which lost 6 bases and 15 bases, there was a span of 15 bases. CDR1 MGHDK and CDR2 SYGVNS come from the germline V gene. The CDR3 covers 11 residues. CDR3: CASRKRGGAFF. CDR3 sequence (DNA): TGTGCCAGCAGGAAGAGAGGTGGGGCGTTCTTC.

This clone showed up just once. The chain is built from TRBV12-3 or TRBV12-4 and TRBJ1-1; D is ambiguous. The V and J ends lost 7 bases and 6 bases respectively, with 9 bases between them. The length of the CDR3 is 11 residues. The CDR3 region has the DNA TGTGCCAGCACCCCCGGAGCTGAAGCTTTCTTT. It yields the protein CASTPGAEAFF.

This clone occurred once. The chain couples TRBV25-1 to TRBJ1-1; 7 nucleotides align to TRBD1. CDR3 size: 16 residues. Germline loops: CDR1 MGHDK, CDR2 SYGVNS. The V segment lost 6 bases and the J segment 0 bases; nucleotides outside the gene matches: 10. The CDR3 here is CASSPPGQRLNTEAFF. The DNA of the CDR3 is TGTGCCAGCAGCCCACCGGGACAGCGGCTGAACACTGAAGCTTTCTTT.

This clone was seen a handful of times. This chain joins TRBV7-9 and TRBJ1-3; D ambiguous. The V and J ends lost 3 bases and 2 bases respectively, with 2 bases between them. Germline V gene lookup returns CDR1 SEHNR and CDR2 FQNEAQ (reference sequence). The CDR3 is made up of 12 amino acids. The CDR3 here is CASSLTGNTIYF. CDR3 in DNA: TGTGCCAGCAGCTTGACTGGAAACACCATATATTTT.

The rearrangement joins TRBV5-1 to TRBJ1-1; 7 nucleotides match TRBD1. The V gene's germline CDR1 is SGHRS and CDR2 YFSETQ. CDR3 length equals 14 residues. The V and J ends lost 0 bases and 1 base, in that order; junction bases with no gene match: 0. CDR3 sequence: CASSLGTGNTEAFF. DNA of the CDR3: TGCGCCAGCAGCTTGGGGACAGGGAACACTGAAGCTTTCTTT.

The gene calls are TRBV3-1 (or the pseudogene TRBV3-2) and TRBJ2-5; TRBD2 matches at 13 bases. Germline V gene sequence: CDR1 LGHDT, CDR2 YNNKEL (reference sequence). The CDR3 is 16 amino acids. After removal of 0 bases from V and 3 bases from J, the junction contained 1 base not matched to a gene. The CDR3, as DNA: TGTGCCAGCAGCCAAGAAGGACTAGCGGGAGAAGAGACCCAGTACTTC. Its translation: CASSQEGLAGEETQYF.

The V gene is TRBV28, the J gene TRBJ1-6, with D perhaps TRBD1 (6 bases). V was pared by 3 bases and J by 5 bases, with 8 bases between. This CDR3 has 14 amino acids. Looked up from germline, CDR1 is MDHEN and CDR2 is SYDVKM. The CDR3 DNA reads as TGTGCCAGCAGTTTGAACAGGGATAATTCACCCCTCCACTTT. This codes for CASSLNRDNSPLHF.

This chain joins TRBV7-4 and TRBJ2-4, with 9 bases aligning to TRBD2. With V trimmed by 3 bases and J by 0 bases, 15 bases remained unmatched. CDR1 and CDR2 from the germline V gene are SGHVT and SQSDAQ. CDR3 length equals 20 residues. The CDR3 reads CASSLRVAGATGLAKNIQYF. The DNA of the CDR3 is TGTGCCAGCAGCTTGAGGGTAGCGGGAGCTACGGGGCTAGCCAAAAACATTCAGTACTTC. The full variable domain, its missing parts supplied by reference TRBV7-4 and TRBJ2-4, is GAGVSQSPRYKVAKRGRDVALRCDSISGHVTLYWYRQTLGQGSEVLTYSQSDAQRDKSGRPSGRFSAERPERSVSTLKIQRTEQGDSAVYLCASSLRVAGATGLAKNIQYFGAGTRLSVL.

V usage is TRBV3-1 (or the pseudogene TRBV3-2) and J usage is TRBJ2-5; D might be TRBD2 (5 bases). CDR1 is LGHDT, CDR2 YNNKEL, per germline (reference sequence). The CDR3 is 21 residues long. Trimming took off 3 bases at V and 5 bases at J, with 34 bases between the two ends. The DNA of the CDR3 is TGTGCCAGCAGCCACCCCCTAGGGCGGGCGGCTAGAGCCCCCGAAAGGGAGACCCAGTACTTC. Amino acids: CASSHPLGRAARAPERETQYF.

In its sample, this clone was seen a few times. The CDR3 loop is CASSRDYGYTF. DNA of the CDR3: TGTGCCAGCAGCCGGGACTATGGCTACACCTTC. V and J are TRBV5-6 and TRBJ1-2, with D hard to call. CDR1 SGHDT and CDR2 YYEEEE come from the germline V gene. Trimming removed 4 bases from V and 3 bases from J, with 4 bases in between. The CDR3 totals 11 residues.